Presented here are 23 T cell receptor beta chains from one specimen sequenced in a study of T cell responses to AZD1222 COVID-19 vaccine. Assay: immunoSEQ multiplex PCR; the TCRdb copy retains only in-frame clones and omits some. The repertoire holds 110,000 to 150,000 clones, around 93% seen once, with over 8% in the top ten. Sequencing was performed on peripheral blood, taken on day 0 of AZD1222 vaccination. Receptors were obtained from an adult in good health.

A few counts support this clone. V is TRBV6-2 or TRBV6-3 and J is TRBJ1-1; D not certain. V lost 2 bases and J lost 7, with 17 bases in between. CDR3 length: 15 amino acids. CDR1 and CDR2 (germline): MNHEY, SVGEGT. CDR3 bases: TGTGCCAGCAGTTACCCTTATATGGCAGTCCGTGAAGCTTTCTTT. This gives the protein CASSYPYMAVREAFF.

The chain is built from TRBV20-1 and TRBJ1-5, with 11 bases fitting TRBD1. The germline V gene has CDR1 DFQATT and CDR2 SNEGSKA (reference sequence). J was trimmed by 5 bases and V by 5 bases; bases with no gene match: 5. CDR3 length: 14 residues. DNA of the CDR3: TGCAGTGCTGGTGGGACAGGGGGTGATCAGCCCCAGCATTTT. Encoded protein: CSAGGTGGDQPQHF.

The chain joins TRBV11-3 to TRBJ2-1, with D unresolved. The germline V gene encodes CDR1 SGHNT and CDR2 YENEEA. The CDR3 covers 11 residues. V was clipped by 5 bases and J by 7 bases, with 6 bases between them. The CDR3 loop reads CASSLGNEQFF. CDR3 bases: TGTGCCAGCAGCCTCGGGAATGAGCAGTTCTTC.

The rearrangement joins TRBV2 to TRBJ1-4, with 8 bases identical to TRBD1. The CDR3 is made up of 13 amino acids. Trimming cost V 8 bases and J 11 bases; bases outside gene matches: 10. In germline, CDR1 is SNHLY, CDR2 FYNNEI. CDR3 sequence reads: CASQRQGRGKLFF. CDR3 nucleotide sequence: TGTGCCAGCCAAAGACAGGGGAGGGGGAAACTGTTTTTT.

The chain uses TRBV4-2 and TRBJ2-7; TRBD2 is a possible D gene (6 bases). The CDR3 spans 12 residues. Per germline, CDR1 LGHNA and CDR2 YNFKEQ. The ends were cut back, 1 base at V and 9 bases at J, with 10 bases in the middle. The CDR3 DNA reads as TGTGCCAGCAGCCAAGCGACGGGAGTGCAGTACTTC. Translated, it gives CASSQATGVQYF.

The chain couples TRBV19 to TRBJ2-3; D is unclear. Germline values: CDR1 LNHDA, CDR2 SQIVND (reference sequence). V was clipped by 5 bases and J by 1 base, with 13 bases between them. This CDR3 contains 15 residues. The DNA for the CDR3 is TGTGCCAGTAGTTCCGGCCCCGCCGGCACAGATACGCAGTATTTT. Translating it yields CASSSGPAGTDTQYF.

The chain couples TRBV19 to TRBJ1-5; possible D gene TRBD1, 6 bases. The germline gives CDR1 LNHDA, CDR2 SQIVND (reference sequence). The CDR3 contains 14 residues. V lost 6 bases and J lost 0, with 9 bases in between. CDR3 sequence (DNA): TGTGCCAGTAGGAAACAGGGTAGCAATCAGCCCCAGCATTTT. It yields the protein CASRKQGSNQPQHF.

The chain combines TRBV2 with TRBJ1-2; a weak D match, TRBD1 (6 bases). The CDR3 has 16 residues. Germline lookup yields CDR1 SNHLY and CDR2 FYNNEI. The ends were cut back, 6 bases at V and 1 base at J, with 18 bases in the middle. This chain's CDR3 is CASRERGTEINYGYTF. CDR3 sequence (DNA): TGTGCCAGCAGGGAGAGGGGGACGGAAATTAACTATGGCTACACCTTC.

The CDR3 nucleotides are TGTGCCAGCAGCCTAATAAGGGGCGGGATCAAATATGGCTACACCTTC. This codes for CASSLIRGGIKYGYTF. The chain couples TRBV7-8 to TRBJ1-2; tentative D call: TRBD1 (5 bases). Germline loops: CDR1 SGHVS, CDR2 FQNEAQ. V was trimmed by 5 bases and J by 5 bases, leaving 21 bases between them. This CDR3 region has 16 residues.

A word on this clone: The junction departs from the called germline gene at one end, perhaps through a read error. The chain combines TRBV5-1 with TRBJ2-5; weak D call: TRBD2 (7 bases). The germline V gene encodes CDR1 SGHRS and CDR2 YFSETQ. The CDR3 is 14 residues long. CDR3 loop: CARSVGGAEGTQYF. CDR3 in DNA: TGCGCCCGCAGCGTGGGGGGGGCTGAAGGGACCCAGTACTTC.

This chain uses TRBV5-1 with TRBJ2-5; TRBD1 agrees at 11 bases. Trimming at V came to 4 bases and at J to 4 bases, leaving 9 bases not matched to a gene. The CDR3 consists of 16 residues. CDR1 is SGHRS, CDR2 YFSETQ, per germline. DNA for the CDR3: TGCGCCAGCAGCGTAGGGACAGGGGGAATCGGAGAGACCCAGTACTTC. It translates to CASSVGTGGIGETQYF.

This rearrangement joins TRBV5-6 to TRBJ2-1, with 8 nucleotides matching TRBD1. The CDR3 length is 16 residues. Unmatched junction bases numbered 12, after V lost 4 bases and J lost 6 bases. Germline-derived CDR1 and CDR2 are SGHDT and YYEEEE. The CDR3 spells CASSTYDRGFGNEQFF. CDR3 coding DNA: TGTGCCAGCAGCACTTATGACAGGGGATTTGGCAATGAGCAGTTCTTC.

The chain has TRBV29-1 and TRBJ1-1; 7 bases map to TRBD1. The CDR3 totals 14 residues. Looked up from germline, CDR1 is SQVTM and CDR2 is ANQGSEA. V trimming: 1 base; J trimming: 4 bases; junction bases outside the gene matches: 6. CDR3 bases: TGCAGCGTTGAAGGTACAGGGGTCGCCACTGAAGCTTTCTTT. Translating it yields CSVEGTGVATEAFF. The complete variable domain, with remaining parts taken from reference TRBV29-1 and TRBJ1-1, reads SAVISQKPSRDICQRGTSLTIQCQVDSQVTMMFWYRQQPGQSLTLIATANQGSEATYESGFVIDKFPISRPNLTFSTLTVSNMSPEDSSIYLCSVEGTGVATEAFFGQGTRLTVV.

V is TRBV2 and J is TRBJ1-1; possible D gene TRBD1, 6 bases. The CDR3 is made up of 13 amino acids. Deletions cut 7 bases from V and 3 bases from J, with 12 bases between. The germline gives CDR1 SNHLY, CDR2 FYNNEI. This CDR3 reads CASKEGGDTEAFF. DNA of the CDR3: TGTGCCAGCAAGGAAGGGGGGGACACTGAAGCTTTCTTT. Combining the CDR3 with reference TRBV2 and TRBJ1-1 gives the whole variable domain EPEVTQTPSHQVTQMGQEVILRCVPISNHLYFYWYRQILGQKVEFLVSFYNNEISEKSEIFDDQFSVERPDGSNFTLKIRSTKLEDSAMYFCASKEGGDTEAFFGQGTRLTVV.

The rearrangement uses TRBV18 and TRBJ2-1; D possibly corresponds to TRBD1 (6 bases). CDR3 length: 14 amino acids. CDR1 is KGHSH, CDR2 LQKENI, per germline. The germline V and J ends were trimmed by 6 bases and 4 bases, with 13 bases remaining between them. CDR3: CASSATGSYNEQFF. CDR3 nucleotides: TGTGCCAGCTCGGCCACAGGGTCATACAATGAGCAGTTCTTC.

The rearrangement links TRBV5-6 to TRBJ2-3, with 15 bases that match TRBD2. Germline V gene data show CDR1 as SGHDT and CDR2 as YYEEEE. The trim removed 3 bases at V and 2 bases at J, leaving 1 base unmatched. The CDR3 extends over 16 amino acids. The CDR3 bases are TGTGCCAGCAGCTGGACTAGCGGGGGGGTCACAGATACGCAGTATTTT. It encodes CASSWTSGGVTDTQYF.

The chain has TRBV7-9 and TRBJ2-5, with a tentative D call TRBD2 (6 bases). CDR1 is SEHNR and CDR2 is FQNEAQ in the germline V gene (reference sequence). V lost 4 bases, J lost 5 bases, and 14 bases lay in between. CDR3 length: 14 residues. Here the CDR3 reads CASSSVLALETQYF. The CDR3 DNA is TGTGCCAGCAGCTCCGTCCTAGCGTTGGAGACCCAGTACTTC. Based on the CDR3 plus reference TRBV7-9 and TRBJ2-5, the full variable domain is DTGVSQNPRHKITKRGQNVTFRCDPISEHNRLYWYRQTLGQGPEFLTYFQNEAQLEKSRLLSDRFSAERPKGSFSTLEIQRTEQGDSAMYLCASSSVLALETQYFGPGTRLLVL.

The chain uses TRBV4-3 and TRBJ1-2, with D possibly TRBD1 on 6 matching bases. Germline V lookup: CDR1 LGHNA, CDR2 YSLEER. The V and J ends lost 0 bases and 6 bases respectively, with 11 bases between them. The CDR3 has 14 amino acids. The CDR3 bases are TGCGCCAGCAGCCAAGAATACAGGGCGGATGGCTACACCTTC. Translated, it gives CASSQEYRADGYTF.

The V and J genes are TRBV28 and TRBJ1-3; 10 positions agree with TRBD1. The V segment lost 6 bases and the J segment 7 bases; nucleotides outside the gene matches: 9. Germline CDR1 is MDHEN and CDR2 is SYDVKM. The CDR3 sequence is 15 residues long. As DNA, the CDR3 is TGTGCCAGCAGATCGACAGGGGGCCCGGGGAACACCATATATTTT. Translated, it gives CASRSTGGPGNTIYF.

CDR3 amino acids: CASSFSRLQETQYF. The CDR3 DNA reads TGTGCCAGCAGCTTCAGTAGACTGCAAGAGACCCAGTACTTC. The gene calls are TRBV6-5 and TRBJ2-5; no definite D call. CDR1 MNHEY and CDR2 SVGAGI come from the germline V gene. The CDR3 has 14 residues. Trimming took 6 bases from V and 2 from J, leaving 13 bases between them.

The J gene is TRBJ2-1, the V gene TRBV28; D remains ambiguous. Germline CDR1 MDHEN, CDR2 SYDVKM. Trimming cost V 5 bases and J 0 bases, with 11 bases left between them. This CDR3 is built from 15 residues. Here the CDR3 reads CASSPLPGSYNEQFF. The CDR3 bases are TGTGCCAGCAGTCCCCTGCCTGGCTCCTACAATGAGCAGTTCTTC.

V usage is TRBV6-6 and J usage is TRBJ2-1; D is perhaps TRBD2 (7 bases). V was shortened by 0 bases and J by 10 bases, with 19 bases between the two germline ends. This CDR3 has 16 amino acids. The germline V gene encodes CDR1 MNHNY and CDR2 SVGAGI (reference sequence). The CDR3 sequence is CASSYSMSGGANEQFF. CDR3 nucleotides: TGTGCCAGCAGTTACTCGATGAGTGGGGGGGCTAACGAGCAGTTCTTC.

The V call is TRBV5-1, the J call TRBJ1-1; possibly TRBD1 for D (6 bases). This CDR3 has 13 amino acids. V shed 4 bases and J shed 6 bases, with 13 bases lying between them. Germline V gene lookup returns CDR1 SGHRS and CDR2 YFSETQ. CDR3 loop: CASSGGTDPEAFF. CDR3 nucleotides: TGCGCCAGCAGCGGGGGCACGGACCCTGAAGCTTTCTTT.